A selection of T cell receptor beta chains follows, all from one sample in a study of T cell changes during pregnancy in multiple sclerosis. TCRdb's table, derived via immunoSEQ multiplex PCR, lists solely in-frame clones and lacks some. The top ten hold 7.9% of the sample, which has around 33,000 clones, 80% to 90% seen once. This specimen was CD8+ T cells from peripheral blood mononuclear cells, taken before pregnancy. The receptors derive from a female donor with multiple sclerosis, enrolled in a pregnancy study. Both conserved end residues are part of each CDR3. A D gene is named only where the DNA matches it firmly. A row's size may be missing; if present it is once, few, many or a size class.

d_call	clone_size	v_call	j_call	cdr3_nt	cdr3_aa
TRBD2	once	TRBV7-2	TRBJ2-1	TGTGCCAGCAGCTTCTTTAGCGGGAGTTACAATGAGCAGTTCTTC	CASSFFSGSYNEQFF
TRBD1	.	TRBV2	TRBJ1-5	TGTGCCAGCAGTGACGGACAGGGGAATCAGCCCCAGCATTTT	CASSDGQGNQPQHF
.	.	TRBV6-5	TRBJ1-3	TGTGCCAGCAGTTACTCGGCGGGCTCTGGAAACACCATATATTTT	CASSYSAGSGNTIYF
TRBD2	.	TRBV11-3	TRBJ2-1	TGTGCCAGCAGCTCGAGACTAGCCCCCTACAATGAGCAGTTCTTC	CASSSRLAPYNEQFF
.	.	TRBV19	TRBJ2-7	TGTGCCACCATAGACATTCGCAGGCCCCACGAGCAGTACTTC	CATIDIRRPHEQYF
TRBD2	.	TRBV30	TRBJ2-3	TGTGCCTGGAGCGGCGAGCGGGAGGCGACCATTGCGCAGTATTTT	CAWSGEREATIAQYF
.	.	TRBV7-2	TRBJ1-6	TGTGCCAGCAGCTTAGCCCGGGATTCACCCCTCCACTTT	CASSLARDSPLHF
TRBD2	.	TRBV19	TRBJ2-3	TGTGCCAGTAGTATAGCGGGCGGGGGGGATACGCAGTATTTT	CASSIAGGGDTQYF
TRBD1	.	TRBV6-6	TRBJ1-1	TGTGCCAGCAGCCCAGGACAGGGGAAGAACACTGAAGCTTTCTTT	CASSPGQGKNTEAFF
TRBD1	.	TRBV7-8	TRBJ2-1	TGTGCCAGCAGCGAAGGGACAGACAATGAGCAGTTCTTC	CASSEGTDNEQFF
.	once	TRBV11-3	TRBJ1-4	TGTGCCAGCAGCCCGACAGCAAATGAAAAACTGTTTTTT	CASSPTANEKLFF
TRBD2	.	TRBV29-1	TRBJ2-5	TGCAGCGTTGTTCTCAATGGACTAGCACACCAAGAGACCCAGTACTTC	CSVVLNGLAHQETQYF
.	.	TRBV27	TRBJ2-7	TGTGCCAGCAAGGGGCAGGGTGCTACCTACGAGCAGTACTTC	CASKGQGATYEQYF
TRBD1	.	TRBV6-5	TRBJ2-5	TGTGCCAGCAAATTGGGACAGGGTGATATGGAGACCCAGTACTTC	CASKLGQGDMETQYF
.	.	TRBV4-3	TRBJ1-1	TGCGCGGCAGGGGACATGAACACTGAAGCTTTCTTT	CAAGDMNTEAFF
.	.	TRBV7-8	TRBJ2-2	TGTGCCAGCAGCTTAGCGATCAACTGGAACACCGGGGAGCTGTTTTTT	CASSLAINWNTGELFF
.	.	TRBV18	TRBJ2-1	TGTGCCAGCTCAATGGACAATGAAGAGCAGTTCTTC	CASSMDNEEQFF
TRBD1	.	TRBV2	TRBJ2-7	TGTGCCAGCAGTGTGCATAGACAGGGTGCTAGGTACGAGCAGTACTTC	CASSVHRQGARYEQYF
TRBD2	.	TRBV7-9	TRBJ2-5	TGTGCCAGCAGCCCGGACCCGGGACTAGGGGAAGAGACCCAGTACTTC	CASSPDPGLGEETQYF
.	once	TRBV11-2	TRBJ1-1	TGTGCCAGCAGCGCCCAGACGGGGAGGGCTTTCTTT	CASSAQTGRAFF
.	.	TRBV19	TRBJ2-7	TGTGCCAGTAGTATGGGCTCCTATTCCTACGAGCAGTACTTC	CASSMGSYSYEQYF
TRBD1	.	TRBV13	TRBJ2-7	TGTGCCAGCAGCTCGGACAGGGGGTACGAGCAGTACTTC	CASSSDRGYEQYF
TRBD2	once	TRBV4-1	TRBJ2-3	TGCGCCAGCAGCCTGGGAGGGGCTAGCACAGATACGCAGTATTTT	CASSLGGASTDTQYF
.	once	TRBV5-1	TRBJ2-5	TGCGCCAGCAGCGTACAGGGAGCCCTAGAGACCCAGTACTTC	CASSVQGALETQYF
TRBD1	.	TRBV6-1	TRBJ2-3	TGTGCCAGCGGAACCGGGACAGGGACGACAGATACGCAGTATTTT	CASGTGTGTTDTQYF
TRBD2	.	TRBV5-6	TRBJ2-7	TGTGCCAGCAGCGATAGCGGGGGGGCTGAAGAGCAGTACTTC	CASSDSGGAEEQYF
TRBD1	.	TRBV18	TRBJ1-2	TGTGCCAGCTCACCTCCGACAGGGGAGGTCGATGGCTACACCTTC	CASSPPTGEVDGYTF
.	.	TRBV5-8	TRBJ2-2	TGTGCCAGCAGCTTGGCCGTCGGAGCCGGGGAGCTGTTTTTT	CASSLAVGAGELFF
TRBD1	.	TRBV7-8	TRBJ1-1	TGTGCCAGCAGCTTAGCGACAGGGTTAGCTGAAGCTTTCTTT	CASSLATGLAEAFF
TRBD1	.	TRBV7-8	TRBJ2-7	TGTGCCAGCAGCCCGAGCACAGGGGTCGCGAACGAGCAGTACTTC	CASSPSTGVANEQYF
TRBD2	.	TRBV5-8	TRBJ2-1	TGTGCCAGCAGCCTAATAGCGGGGGGCTACAATGAGCAGTTCTTC	CASSLIAGGYNEQFF
TRBD2	.	TRBV5-6	TRBJ2-7	TGTGCCAGCAGCCCCGGACTAGCGGGAGTCTCCGAGCAGTACTTC	CASSPGLAGVSEQYF
TRBD1	.	TRBV19	TRBJ2-7	TGTGCCAGTCCGGGACAGGGACACTCCTACGAGCAGTACTTC	CASPGQGHSYEQYF
TRBD1	.	TRBV11-2	TRBJ2-7	TGTGCCAGCAGCTCCCAGGGGGTCCACGAGCAGTACTTC	CASSSQGVHEQYF
.	.	TRBV27	TRBJ2-2	TGTGCCAGCAGGATGACAGCCGGGGAGCTGTTTTTT	CASRMTAGELFF
.	once	TRBV6-5	TRBJ2-7	TGTGCCACCACCGGCCGGGGGGCTTACGAGCAGTACTTC	CATTGRGAYEQYF
.	.	TRBV25-1	TRBJ2-3	TGTGCCAGCAGTACTACACCAGATACGCAGTATTTT	CASSTTPDTQYF
.	few	TRBV19	TRBJ2-1	TGTGCCAGTAGTCACAGACACTCCGATGAGCAGTTCTTC	CASSHRHSDEQFF
.	.	TRBV4-1	TRBJ1-4	TGCGCCAGCAGCATTTGGGCGCCTAATGAAAAACTGTTTTTT	CASSIWAPNEKLFF
.	.	TRBV14	TRBJ2-1	TGTGCCAGCAGCCCCGACTCAGGGAATGAGCAGTTCTTC	CASSPDSGNEQFF
TRBD2	.	TRBV10-3	TRBJ2-7	TGTGCCATCAGAACACGGACTAGCGGGGGCTCCTACGAGCAGTACTTC	CAIRTRTSGGSYEQYF
.	once	TRBV13	TRBJ1-1	TGTGCCAGCAGACACGCACAGACAGGGAACACTGAAGCTTTCTTT	CASRHAQTGNTEAFF
TRBD2	.	TRBV28	TRBJ2-7	TGTGCCACCCAGATAGCGGGGGAATCCTACGAGCAGTACTTC	CATQIAGESYEQYF
TRBD2	.	TRBV11-2	TRBJ2-1	TGTGCCAGCCTTGGCGGGAGCTACAATGAGCAGTTCTTC	CASLGGSYNEQFF
.	once	TRBV6-5	TRBJ1-2	TGTGCCAGCAGTTACTCGGCGGCGGACTATGGCTACACCTTC	CASSYSAADYGYTF
TRBD1	.	TRBV5-1	TRBJ1-1	TGCGCCAGCAGCTTGAGCGTAGGGGGCTTGGTCGGCACTGAAGCTTTCTTT	CASSLSVGGLVGTEAFF
TRBD1	.	TRBV28	TRBJ2-3	TGTGCCAGCAGTTCGATACTGACAGGGACCACAGATACGCAGTATTTT	CASSSILTGTTDTQYF
.	once	TRBV4-1	TRBJ1-6	TGCGCCAGCAGCCAAGTCCCCCAGGGTACCTCACCCCTCCACTTT	CASSQVPQGTSPLHF
TRBD1	.	TRBV29-1	TRBJ2-5	TGCAGCGTTGATCCAGTGGGGGGGACAGGGGTCGGGGAGACCCAGTACTTC	CSVDPVGGTGVGETQYF
TRBD1	once	TRBV18	TRBJ1-1	TGTGCCAGCTCACCCGGACAGGGAGGGAACACTGAAGCTTTCTTT	CASSPGQGGNTEAFF